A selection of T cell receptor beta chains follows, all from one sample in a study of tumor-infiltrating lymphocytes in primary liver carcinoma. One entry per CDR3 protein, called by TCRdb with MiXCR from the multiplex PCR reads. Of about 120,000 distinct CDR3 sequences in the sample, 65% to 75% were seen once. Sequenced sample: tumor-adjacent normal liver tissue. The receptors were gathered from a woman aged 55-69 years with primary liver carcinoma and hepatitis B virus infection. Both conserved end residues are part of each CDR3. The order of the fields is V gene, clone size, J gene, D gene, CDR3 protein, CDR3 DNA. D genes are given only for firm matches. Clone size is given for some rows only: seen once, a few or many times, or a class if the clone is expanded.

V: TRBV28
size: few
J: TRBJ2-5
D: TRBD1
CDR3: CASSSGQGLETQYF
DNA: TGTGCCAGCAGTAGCGGACAGGGTTTGGAGACCCAGTACTTC

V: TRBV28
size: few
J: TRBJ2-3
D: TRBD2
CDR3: CASGDYYTQYF
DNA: TGTGCCAGCGGGGACTACTATACGCAGTATTTT

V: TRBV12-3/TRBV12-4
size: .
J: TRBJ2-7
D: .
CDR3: CAGSGSSREQYF
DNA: TGTGCCGGCAGTGGGTCCTCCCGTGAGCAGTACTTC

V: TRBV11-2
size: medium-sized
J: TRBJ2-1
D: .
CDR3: CASSLPTLVQFF
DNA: TGTGCCAGCAGCTTACCAACCCTGGTGCAGTTCTTC

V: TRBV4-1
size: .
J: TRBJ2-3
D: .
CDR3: CASSLTQRNTDTQYF
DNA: TGCGCCAGCAGCCTGACCCAGCGTAACACAGATACGCAGTATTTT

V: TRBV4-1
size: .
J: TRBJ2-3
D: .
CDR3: CASSQDIETGTQYF
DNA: TGCGCCAGCAGCCAAGATATCGAGACAGGTACGCAGTATTTT

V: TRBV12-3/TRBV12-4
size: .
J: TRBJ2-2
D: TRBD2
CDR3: CACSFHAGGATGELFF
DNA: TGTGCCTGCAGTTTTCATGCGGGAGGGGCCACCGGGGAACTGTTTTTT

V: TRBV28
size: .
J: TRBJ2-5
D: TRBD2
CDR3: CASAAGLAGRRETQYF
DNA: TGTGCCAGCGCCGCCGGGCTAGCGGGGCGCCGGGAGACCCAGTACTTC

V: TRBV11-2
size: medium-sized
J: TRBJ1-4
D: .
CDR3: CASSSRGGGNEKLFF
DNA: TGTGCCAGCAGCTCGCGAGGGGGAGGTAATGAAAAACTGTTTTTT

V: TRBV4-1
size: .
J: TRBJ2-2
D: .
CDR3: CAGSQARETNTGELFF
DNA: TGCGCCGGCAGCCAAGCACGGGAAACGAACACCGGGGAGCTGTTTTTT

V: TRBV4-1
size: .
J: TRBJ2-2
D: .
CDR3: CASSQVTGLAGGLFF
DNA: TGCGCCAGCAGCCAGGTCACAGGGTTGGCCGGGGGGCTGTTTTTT

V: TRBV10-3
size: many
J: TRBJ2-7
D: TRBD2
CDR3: CAISPVRLAGGPYEIYEQYF
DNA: TGTGCCATCAGTCCGGTAAGACTAGCGGGAGGGCCTTATGAAATCTACGAGCAGTACTTC

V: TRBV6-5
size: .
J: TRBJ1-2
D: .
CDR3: CASSYGPGPRGCTF
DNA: TGTGCCAGTAGTTACGGCCCGGGCCCTCGTGGCTGCACCTTC

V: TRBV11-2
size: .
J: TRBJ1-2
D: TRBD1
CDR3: CASRQRWDRRNNYGYTF
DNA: TGTGCCAGCAGACAGAGGTGGGACAGACGCAATAACTATGGTTACACCTTC

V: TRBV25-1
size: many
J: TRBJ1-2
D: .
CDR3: CASSEGRMSYTF
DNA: TGTGCCAGCAGTGAGGGGAGGATGAGCTACACCTTC

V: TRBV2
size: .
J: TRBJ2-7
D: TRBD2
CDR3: CASSLLADRSYEQYF
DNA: TGTGCCAGCAGTCTTCTAGCGGACCGCTCCTACGAGCAGTACTTC

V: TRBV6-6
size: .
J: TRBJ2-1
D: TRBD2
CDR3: CASTHGRGEQFF
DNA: TGTGCCAGCACCCACGGGAGGGGTGAGCAGTTCTTC

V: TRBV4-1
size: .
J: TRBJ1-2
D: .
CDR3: CPSSQAPQAVYGYTF
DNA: TGCCCCAGCAGCCAAGCCCCTCAGGCCGTCTATGGCTACACCTTC

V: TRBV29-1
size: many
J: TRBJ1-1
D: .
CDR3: CSVEDRGGTEAFF
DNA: TGCAGCGTTGAAGATCGAGGAGGAACTGAAGCTTTCTTT

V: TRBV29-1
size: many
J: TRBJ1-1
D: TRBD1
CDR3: CSGDRGGPEAFF
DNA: TGCAGCGGGGACAGGGGCGGTCCTGAAGCTTTCTTT

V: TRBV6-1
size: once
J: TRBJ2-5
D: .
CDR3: CASRPVPAVQETQYF
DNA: TGTGCCAGCAGGCCAGTCCCAGCGGTTCAAGAGACCCAGTACTTC

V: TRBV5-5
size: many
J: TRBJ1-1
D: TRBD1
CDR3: CASSLGTGSEAFF
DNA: TGTGCCAGCAGCTTGGGGACAGGGTCTGAAGCTTTCTTT

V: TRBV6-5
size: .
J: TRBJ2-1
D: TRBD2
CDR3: CASTTRLAECHEQFF
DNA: TGTGCCAGCACCACACGCCTAGCGGAATGCCATGAGCAGTTCTTC

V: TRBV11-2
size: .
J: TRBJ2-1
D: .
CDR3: CASSRCDPGPTGQQFF
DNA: TGTGCCAGCAGCCGCTGCGATCCGGGACCAACGGGACAGCAGTTCTTC

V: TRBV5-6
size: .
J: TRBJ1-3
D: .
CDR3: CVSCGSGNTIYF
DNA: TGTGTCAGCTGCGGCTCTGGAAACACCATATATTTT

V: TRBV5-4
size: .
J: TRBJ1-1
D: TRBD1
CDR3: CVSSLRGGTEAFF
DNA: TGTGTCAGCAGCTTGAGAGGGGGCACTGAAGCATTCTTT

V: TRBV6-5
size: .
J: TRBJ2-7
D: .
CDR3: CASSKGGQYEQYF
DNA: TGTGCCAGCAGTAAGGGGGGTCAATACGAGCAGTACTTC

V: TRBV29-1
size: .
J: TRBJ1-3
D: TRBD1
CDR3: CNVQQGSNIIYF
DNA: TGCAACGTTCAACAGGGGAGTAACATCATATATTTT

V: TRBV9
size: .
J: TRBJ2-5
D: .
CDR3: CASSAVADQETQYF
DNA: TGTGCCAGCAGCGCCGTAGCGGATCAAGAGACCCAGTACTTC

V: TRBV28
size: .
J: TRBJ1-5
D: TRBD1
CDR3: CASSAQGWFQPQHF
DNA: TGTGCCAGCAGCGCACAGGGGTGGTTTCAGCCCCAGCATTTT

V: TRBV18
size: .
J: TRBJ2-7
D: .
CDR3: CASSPRADLYEQYF
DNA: TGTGCCAGCTCACCACGGGCAGACCTTTACGAGCAGTACTTC

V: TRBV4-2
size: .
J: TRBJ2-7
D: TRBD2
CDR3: CASCQRTSGLSYEQYF
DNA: TGTGCCAGCTGCCAACGGACTAGCGGCCTATCCTACGAACAGTACTTC

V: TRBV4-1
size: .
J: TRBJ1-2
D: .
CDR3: CASSLEGRVSYSSGYIF
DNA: TGCGCCAGCAGCCTCGAGGGGAGAGTTTCGTACTCTAGTGGCTACATCTTC

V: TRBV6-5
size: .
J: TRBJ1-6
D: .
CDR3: CASRERSAPLSPLHF
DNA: TGTGCCAGCAGGGAAAGGAGTGCCCCCCTTTCACCCCTCCACTTT

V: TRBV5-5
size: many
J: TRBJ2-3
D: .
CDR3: CASSLGREDTQYF
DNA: TGTGCCAGCAGCTTGGGGCGAGAAGATACGCAGTATTTT

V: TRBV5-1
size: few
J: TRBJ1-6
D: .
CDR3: CASTDRRGNSPLHF
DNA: TGCGCCAGCACCGACAGGAGGGGGAATTCACCCCTCCACTTT

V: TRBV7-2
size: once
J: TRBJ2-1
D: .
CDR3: CASSFRPNYNEQFF
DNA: TGTGCCAGCAGCTTTAGACCGAACTACAATGAGCAGTTCTTC